Listed below are T cell receptor beta chains from one sample, sequenced in a study of T cell changes during pregnancy in multiple sclerosis. Clones were sequenced by immunoSEQ multiplex PCR, and TCRdb holds only the in-frame ones, with some missing. The sample records tens of thousands of clones, around nine tenths being singletons. The starting material was peripheral blood, obtained in the first trimester of pregnancy. The receptor source for this set is a female donor in good health, enrolled as a control in a pregnancy study. Both conserved end residues are trimmed from each CDR3.

TRBJ2-1 TRBV5-4 ASSRGTSNSNEQF
TRBJ1-5 TRBV7-9 ASSLGPYSNQPQH
TRBJ2-1 TRBV4-2 ASSQPTSLGYNEQF
TRBJ2-7 TRBV6-6 ASSYWEMNEGYEQY
TRBJ2-3 TRBV9 ASSVAGVVRTSTDTQY
TRBJ1-5 TRBV28 ASSFGGHNQPQH
TRBJ2-3 TRBV11-2 ASTPEADTDTQY
TRBJ2-7 TRBV19 ASSSYGRASIDEQY
TRBJ2-5 TRBV5-4 ASSLGTDQETQY
TRBJ2-7 TRBV28 ASSSSLRGLAGGEQY
TRBJ2-7 TRBV5-1 ASSRTSGRLSSYEQY
TRBJ2-1 TRBV7-9 ASSSAGETYNEQF
TRBJ2-1 TRBV4-1 ASSQVDMGLVTGEQF
TRBJ1-1 TRBV9 ASSVGRGGVRGLNTEAF
TRBJ1-2 TRBV28 ASTWGQNYGYT
TRBJ2-6 TRBV25-1 ASSVGANVLT
TRBJ2-7 TRBV7-8 ASSTKREGEQY
TRBJ1-4 TRBV5-1 ASSHGRGLSNEKLF
TRBJ2-4 TRBV19 ASSSGGLAKNIQY
TRBJ1-1 TRBV9 ASSVAYREGANTEAF
TRBJ2-3 TRBV7-9 ASSLGTSGSTDTQY
TRBJ2-1 TRBV11-2 ASSPRLLAGTGEQF
TRBJ1-3 TRBV10-3 AISVQGNTIY
TRBJ2-1 TRBV6-5 ASSYSNEQF
TRBJ1-2 TRBV5-1 ASSLEGARGYT
TRBJ2-7 TRBV2 ASSESRTASYEQY
TRBJ2-5 TRBV7-9 ASSTPRSDAETQY
TRBJ2-7 TRBV2 ASSEAGNPTYEQY
TRBJ1-2 TRBV4-1 ASSQARDRVLRGGYT
TRBJ2-2 TRBV6-1 ASSERLAGDTGELF
TRBJ1-2 TRBV30 AWGTAGGGGYT
TRBJ1-1 TRBV18 ASSTAGGAGTEAF
TRBJ1-5 TRBV21-1 ASQGRGLYEPQH
TRBJ2-1 TRBV11-2 ASSFPRGSYNEQF
TRBJ2-1 TRBV7-9 ASVLGPTTYNEQF
TRBJ2-1 TRBV2 ASSPRQGISYNEQF
TRBJ2-7 TRBV6-1 ASSEKARGRGVPSSYEQY
TRBJ1-5 TRBV28 ATTSDRGPQPQH
TRBJ1-5 TRBV28 ASSLGTQGSQH
TRBJ1-5 TRBV21-1 ASSCRQGRYQPQH
TRBJ1-1 TRBV7-9 ASSFLQATEAF
TRBJ1-2 TRBV28 ATRGEDRDYGYT
TRBJ1-1 TRBV28 ASSNGQGVRVAF
TRBJ1-4 TRBV6-1 ASSFSGATNEKLF
TRBJ2-1 TRBV2 ASSDRTSDNEQF